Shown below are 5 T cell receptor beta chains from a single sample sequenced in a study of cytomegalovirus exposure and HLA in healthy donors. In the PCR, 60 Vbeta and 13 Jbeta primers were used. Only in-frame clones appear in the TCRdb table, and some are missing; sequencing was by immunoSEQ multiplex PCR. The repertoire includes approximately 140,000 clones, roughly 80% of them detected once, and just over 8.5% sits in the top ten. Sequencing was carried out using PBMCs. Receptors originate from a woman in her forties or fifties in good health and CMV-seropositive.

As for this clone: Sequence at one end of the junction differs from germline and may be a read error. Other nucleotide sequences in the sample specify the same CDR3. CDR3 region: CASSNRRGFNYGYTF. CDR3 DNA: TGCGCCAGCAGCAACCGACGGGGGTTCAACTATGGCTACACCTTC. The chain couples TRBV7-9 to TRBJ1-2; a weak D match, TRBD1 (5 bases). Germline-derived CDR1 and CDR2 are SEHNR and FQNEAQ (reference sequence). The CDR3 runs 15 residues.

Written as DNA, the CDR3 is TGTGCCAGCAGTGTAGCGGGGGGGCCAGATACGCAGTATTTT. Translated, it gives CASSVAGGPDTQYF. The J gene is TRBJ2-3, the V gene TRBV6-4, with TRBD2 matching 11 bases. Germline CDR1 is MRHNA and CDR2 is SNTAGT. CDR3 length: 14 amino acids. V shed 4 bases, J shed 4 bases, and the junction held 1 base outside the gene matches.

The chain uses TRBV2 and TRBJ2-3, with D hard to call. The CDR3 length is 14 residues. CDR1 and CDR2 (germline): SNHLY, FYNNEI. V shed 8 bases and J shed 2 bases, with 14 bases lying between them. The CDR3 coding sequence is TGTGCCAGCCTCAGAGACACCAACACAGATACGCAGTATTTT. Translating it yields CASLRDTNTDTQYF.

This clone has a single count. The CDR3 bases are TGTGCCAGTAGCCTAAGTCCAGGGGGCTCTGGGGCCAACGTCCTGACTTTC. This codes for CASSLSPGGSGANVLTF. The chain combines TRBV19 with TRBJ2-6; 7 positions match TRBD1. This CDR3 is 17 amino acids long. In germline, CDR1 is LNHDA, CDR2 SQIVND (reference sequence). With V trimmed by 6 bases and J by 0 bases, 8 bases remained unmatched.

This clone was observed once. The CDR3 nucleotides are TGTGCCAGCAGCTTAGGGGCGGGGGGCTACGAGCAGTACTTC. Residues: CASSLGAGGYEQYF. The chain uses TRBV7-2 and TRBJ2-7; 8 nucleotides line up with TRBD2. The CDR3 runs 14 residues. Germline CDR1 is SGHTA and CDR2 is FQGNSA. The trim removed 1 base at V and 3 bases at J, leaving 2 bases unmatched.